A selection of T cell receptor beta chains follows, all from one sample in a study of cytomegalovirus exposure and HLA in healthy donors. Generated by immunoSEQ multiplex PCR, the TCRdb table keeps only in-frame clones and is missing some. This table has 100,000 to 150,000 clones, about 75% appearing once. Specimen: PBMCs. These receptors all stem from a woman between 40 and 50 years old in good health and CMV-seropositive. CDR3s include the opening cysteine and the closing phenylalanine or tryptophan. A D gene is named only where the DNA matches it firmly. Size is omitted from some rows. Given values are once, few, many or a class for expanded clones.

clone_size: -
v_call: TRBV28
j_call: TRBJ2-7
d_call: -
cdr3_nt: TGTGCCAGCAGTCTGCTAGCTTACGAGCAGTACTTC
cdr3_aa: CASSLLAYEQYF

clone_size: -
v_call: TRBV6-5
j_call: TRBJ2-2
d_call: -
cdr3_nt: TGTGCCAGTTTCGGGACCGGGGAGCTGTTTTTT
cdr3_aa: CASFGTGELFF

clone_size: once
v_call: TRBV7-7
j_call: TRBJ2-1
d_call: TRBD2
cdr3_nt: TGTGCTAGCAGCCCTTCGGGGAGGGCCAATGAGCAGTTCTTC
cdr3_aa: CASSPSGRANEQFF

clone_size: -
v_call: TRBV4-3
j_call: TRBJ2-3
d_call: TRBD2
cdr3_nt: TGCGCCAGCAGCCACGGGGACAGTCTAGCGGGAGATGGGACAGATACGCAGTATTTT
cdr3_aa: CASSHGDSLAGDGTDTQYF

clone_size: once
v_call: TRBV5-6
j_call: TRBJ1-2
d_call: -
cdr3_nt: TGTGCCAGCAGCTTGGGCCTGGGAGAGGGAACTAACTATGGCTACACCTTC
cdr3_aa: CASSLGLGEGTNYGYTF

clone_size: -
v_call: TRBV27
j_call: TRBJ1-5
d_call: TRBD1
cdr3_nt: TGTGCCACCCGCGAGGGGGCTGCTCAGCCCCAGCATTTT
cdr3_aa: CATREGAAQPQHF

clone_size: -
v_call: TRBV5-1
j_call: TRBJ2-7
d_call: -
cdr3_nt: TGCGCCAGCAGTCCCCTAACCTCCTACGAGCAGTACTTC
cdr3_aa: CASSPLTSYEQYF

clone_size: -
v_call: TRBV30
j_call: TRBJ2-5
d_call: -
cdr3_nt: TGTGCCTGGAGTGTGGGGACAATTCAAGAGACCCAGTACTTC
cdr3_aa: CAWSVGTIQETQYF

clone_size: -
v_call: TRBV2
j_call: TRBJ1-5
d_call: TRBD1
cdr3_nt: TGTGCCAGCAACGGACAGGGGAATCAGCCCCAGCATTTT
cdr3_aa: CASNGQGNQPQHF

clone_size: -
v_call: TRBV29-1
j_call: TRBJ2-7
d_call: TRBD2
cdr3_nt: TGCAGCGTTGGAGCGGGAGCTGGCAACGAGCAGTACTTC
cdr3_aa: CSVGAGAGNEQYF

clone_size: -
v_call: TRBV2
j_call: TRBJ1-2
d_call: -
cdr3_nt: TGTGCCAGCAGGGCTAGCGGGGGAGGTGGCTATGGCTACACCTTC
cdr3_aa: CASRASGGGGYGYTF

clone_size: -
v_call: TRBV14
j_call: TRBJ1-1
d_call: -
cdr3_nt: TGTGCCAGCAGCCAAGAGGGGGCCTCGAACACTGAAGCTTTCTTT
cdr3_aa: CASSQEGASNTEAFF

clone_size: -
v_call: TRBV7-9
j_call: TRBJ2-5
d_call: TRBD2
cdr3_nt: TGTGCCAGCAGCAAACAACTAGCGCCTGAGACCCAGTACTTC
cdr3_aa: CASSKQLAPETQYF

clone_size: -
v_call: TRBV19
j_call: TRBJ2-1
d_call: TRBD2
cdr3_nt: TGTGCCAGTAGTATAGGGCTAGCGGGAGGGCCCGGTTTCAATGAGCAGTTCTTC
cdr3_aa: CASSIGLAGGPGFNEQFF

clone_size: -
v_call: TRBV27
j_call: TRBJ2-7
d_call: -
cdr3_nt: TGTGCCAGCTCTGAGTTCGGTGGTTACGAGCAGTACTTC
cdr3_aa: CASSEFGGYEQYF

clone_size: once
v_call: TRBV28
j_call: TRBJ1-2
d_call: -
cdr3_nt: TGTGCCAGCAGTGGAGGACCTTTACGTGGCTACACCTTC
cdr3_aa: CASSGGPLRGYTF

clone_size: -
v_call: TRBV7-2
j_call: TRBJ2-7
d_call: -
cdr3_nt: TGTGCCAGCAGCTTAGGGCTACTAGTGACCTACGAGCAGTACTTC
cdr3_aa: CASSLGLLVTYEQYF

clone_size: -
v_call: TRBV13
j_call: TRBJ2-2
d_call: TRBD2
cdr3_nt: TGTGCCAGCAGCTTAGCCCTGACTAGCGAGAACACCGGGGAGCTGTTTTTT
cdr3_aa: CASSLALTSENTGELFF

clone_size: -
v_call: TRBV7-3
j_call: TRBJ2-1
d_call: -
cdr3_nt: TGTGCCAGCAGCACGAACTACGGTGTTACACAGTTCTTC
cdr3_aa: CASSTNYGVTQFF

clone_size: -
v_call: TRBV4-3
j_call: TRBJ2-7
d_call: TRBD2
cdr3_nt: TGCGCCAGCAGCCAGGGGAGCGGGGGGGCCCAAGAGCAGTACTTC
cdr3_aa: CASSQGSGGAQEQYF

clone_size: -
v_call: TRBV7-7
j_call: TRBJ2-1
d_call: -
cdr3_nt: TGTGCCAGCAGCTTAGTAGAGGGGGTCAATGAGCAGTTCTTC
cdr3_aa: CASSLVEGVNEQFF

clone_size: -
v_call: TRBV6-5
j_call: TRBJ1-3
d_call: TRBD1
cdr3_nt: TGTGCCAGCAGTTCCTACGGACAGGGGAACACCATATATTTT
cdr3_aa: CASSSYGQGNTIYF

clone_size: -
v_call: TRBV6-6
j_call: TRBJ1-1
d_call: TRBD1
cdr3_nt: TGTGCCAGCAGCCCAGGACAGGGGGGACACACTGAAGCTTTCTTT
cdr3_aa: CASSPGQGGHTEAFF

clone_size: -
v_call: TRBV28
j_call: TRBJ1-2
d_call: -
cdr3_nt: TGTGCCAGCAGTACCCCCCAGGAAGATGGCTACACCTTC
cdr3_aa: CASSTPQEDGYTF

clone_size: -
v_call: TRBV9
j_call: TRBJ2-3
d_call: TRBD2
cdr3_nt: TGTGCCAGCAGCGCCGGAGTTAGCGGGAGCACAGATACGCAGTATTTT
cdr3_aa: CASSAGVSGSTDTQYF

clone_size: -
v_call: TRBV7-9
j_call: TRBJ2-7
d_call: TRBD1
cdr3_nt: TGTGCCAGCAGCTGGGGGCAGGGACAGGGTGCCTACGAGCAGTACTTC
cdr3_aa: CASSWGQGQGAYEQYF

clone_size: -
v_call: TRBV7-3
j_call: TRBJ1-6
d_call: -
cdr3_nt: TGTGCCAGCAGCCTCGGACAGAACTGGCAGAATTCACCCCTCCACTTT
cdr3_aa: CASSLGQNWQNSPLHF

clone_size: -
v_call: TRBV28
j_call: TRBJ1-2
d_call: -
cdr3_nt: TGTGCCAGCAGTATCGACAGGAAGTATGGCTACACCTTC
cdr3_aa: CASSIDRKYGYTF

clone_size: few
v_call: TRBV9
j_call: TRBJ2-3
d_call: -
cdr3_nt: TGTGCCAGCAGCGCGGACTGGATCTCCACAGATACGCAGTATTTT
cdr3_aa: CASSADWISTDTQYF

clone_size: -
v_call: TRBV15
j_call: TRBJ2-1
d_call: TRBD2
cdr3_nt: TGTGCCACCCTCACGACTAGCGGGGTTGACAATGAGCAGTTCTTC
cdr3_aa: CATLTTSGVDNEQFF

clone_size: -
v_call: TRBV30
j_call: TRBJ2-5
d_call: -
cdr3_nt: TGTGCCTGGAGTGTGCAGGTCCAAGAGACCCAGTACTTC
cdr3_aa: CAWSVQVQETQYF

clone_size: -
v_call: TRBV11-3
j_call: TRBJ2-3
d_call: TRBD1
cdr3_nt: TGTGCCAGCAGCTCCGGGACAGGGACCACAGATACGCAGTATTTT
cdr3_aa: CASSSGTGTTDTQYF

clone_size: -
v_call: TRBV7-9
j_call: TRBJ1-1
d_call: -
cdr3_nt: TGTGCCAGCAGCTCCTACGAGAACACTGAAGCTTTCTTT
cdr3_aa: CASSSYENTEAFF

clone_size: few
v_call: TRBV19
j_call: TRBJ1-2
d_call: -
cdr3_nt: TGTGCCAGTAATCCCGACAACACCTATGGCTACACCTTC
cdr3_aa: CASNPDNTYGYTF